Here is one T cell receptor beta chain with its context. Its target is not known. This specimen comes from a study of shared clonotypes between healthy human individuals. At deep level, the assay was performed. Measured with immunoSEQ multiplex PCR; TCRdb has only the in-frame clones, and not every one. Of some 200,000 clones listed, about 66% are singletons. Study results and limitations: Across a handful of donors, naive CD4 shared roughly 5.2%, naive CD8 under 4%, memory CD4 roughly 2.4%, memory CD8 0.4%.

The CDR3 is made up of 16 amino acids. Germline lookup yields CDR1 MNHNY and CDR2 SVGAGI (reference sequence). V was clipped by 0 bases and J by 1 base; unmatched bases: 6. There were only Caucasian adults among the donors, and all lived in Nashville, Tennessee. The V gene is TRBV6-6, the J gene TRBJ2-7; 7 nucleotides match TRBD1. The material sequenced was memory CD4+ T cells sorted from blood. Subset reported: CD45RA-negative fraction. This TCR was sampled from a man aged 25-45 years in good health. Here the CDR3 DNA reads TGTGCCAGCAGTTACTCGAAGGGACAGTTTTCCTACGAGCAGTACTTC. Its protein product is CASSYSKGQFSYEQYF.